The sequence of this T cell receptor (beta chain) was determined in a study of long-term antiretroviral therapy in people with HIV. Study findings and constraints: Within the repertoire, clones expanded before ART were dominant at all time points.

In the case of this clone: The antigen is not known.

Run at survey level, the immunoSEQ assay was version v3.0. TCRdb keeps only in-frame clones here, not all; method: immunoSEQ multiplex PCR. The data contain 28,000 or so clones, roughly 85% of them seen just once; the ten biggest clones take up less than 5%. CDR3 length equals 14 residues. V was cut by 2 bases and J by 4 bases, with 8 bases left in between. CDR1 and CDR2 (germline): PRHDT, FYEKMQ (reference sequence). The TCR originated in a young man with HIV. The rearrangement uses TRBV13 and TRBJ2-2, with D perhaps TRBD2 (5 bases). This specimen consisted of unsorted PBMCs, obtained 0.8 years before starting antiretroviral therapy. The CDR3 sequence: CASSLPGITGELFF. The DNA of the CDR3 is TGTGCCAGCAGCTTACCGGGGATCACCGGGGAGCTGTTTTTT.